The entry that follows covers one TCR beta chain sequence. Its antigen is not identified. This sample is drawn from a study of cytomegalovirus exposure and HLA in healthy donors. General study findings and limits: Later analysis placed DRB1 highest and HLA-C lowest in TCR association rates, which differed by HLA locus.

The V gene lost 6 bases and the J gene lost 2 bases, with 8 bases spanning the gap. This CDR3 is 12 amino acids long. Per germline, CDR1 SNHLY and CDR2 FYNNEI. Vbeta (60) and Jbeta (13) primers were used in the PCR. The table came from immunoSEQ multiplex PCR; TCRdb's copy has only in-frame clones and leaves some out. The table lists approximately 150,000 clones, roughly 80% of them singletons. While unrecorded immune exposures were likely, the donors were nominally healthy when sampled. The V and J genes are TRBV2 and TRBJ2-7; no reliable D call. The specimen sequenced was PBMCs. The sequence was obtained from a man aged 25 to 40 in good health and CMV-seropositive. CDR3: CASSHRAYEQYF. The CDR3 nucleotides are TGTGCCAGCAGCCACCGGGCCTACGAGCAGTACTTC.